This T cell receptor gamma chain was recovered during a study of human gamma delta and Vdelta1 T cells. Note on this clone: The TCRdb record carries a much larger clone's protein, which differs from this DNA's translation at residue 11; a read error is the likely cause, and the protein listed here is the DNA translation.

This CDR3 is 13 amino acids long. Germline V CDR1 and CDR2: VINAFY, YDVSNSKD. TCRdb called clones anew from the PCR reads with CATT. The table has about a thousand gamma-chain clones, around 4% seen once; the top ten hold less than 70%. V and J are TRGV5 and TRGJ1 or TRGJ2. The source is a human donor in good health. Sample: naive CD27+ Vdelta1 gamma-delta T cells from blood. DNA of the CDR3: TGTGCCACCTGGGAGAAGCCAGGGCATAAGGAACTCTTT. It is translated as CATWEKPGHKELF.